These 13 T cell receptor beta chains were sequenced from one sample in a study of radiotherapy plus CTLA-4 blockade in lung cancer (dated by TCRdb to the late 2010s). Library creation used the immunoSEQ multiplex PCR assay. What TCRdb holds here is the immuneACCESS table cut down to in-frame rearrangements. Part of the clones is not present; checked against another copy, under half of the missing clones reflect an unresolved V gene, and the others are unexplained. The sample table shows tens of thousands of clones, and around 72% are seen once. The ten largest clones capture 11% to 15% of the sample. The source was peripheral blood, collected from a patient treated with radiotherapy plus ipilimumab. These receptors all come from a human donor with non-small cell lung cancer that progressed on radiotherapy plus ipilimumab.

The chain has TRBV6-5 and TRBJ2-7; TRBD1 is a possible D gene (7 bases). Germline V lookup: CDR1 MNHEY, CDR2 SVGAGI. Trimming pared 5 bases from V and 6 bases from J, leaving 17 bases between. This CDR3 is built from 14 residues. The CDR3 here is CASSEVGQGGEQYF. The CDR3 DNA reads TGTGCCAGCAGTGAAGTAGGCCAGGGGGGCGAGCAGTACTTC.

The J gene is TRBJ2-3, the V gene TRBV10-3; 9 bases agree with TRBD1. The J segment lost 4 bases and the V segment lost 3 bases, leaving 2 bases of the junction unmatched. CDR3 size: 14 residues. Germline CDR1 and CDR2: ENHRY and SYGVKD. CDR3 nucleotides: TGTGCCATCAGTGAACAGGGGGCGGCAGATACGCAGTATTTT. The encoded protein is CAISEQGAADTQYF.

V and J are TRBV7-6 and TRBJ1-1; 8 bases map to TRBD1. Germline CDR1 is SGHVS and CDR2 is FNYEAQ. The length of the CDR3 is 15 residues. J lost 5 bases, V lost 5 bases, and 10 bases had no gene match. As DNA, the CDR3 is TGTGCCAGCAGCCTGACCCAGACAGGGGATACTGAAGCTTTCTTT. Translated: CASSLTQTGDTEAFF.

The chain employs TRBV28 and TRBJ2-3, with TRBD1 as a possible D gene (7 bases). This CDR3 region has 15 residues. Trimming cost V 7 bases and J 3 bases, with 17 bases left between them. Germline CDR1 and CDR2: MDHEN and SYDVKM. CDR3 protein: CASTTSGGRTDTQYF. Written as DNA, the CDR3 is TGTGCCAGCACCACCTCAGGGGGGAGGACAGATACGCAGTATTTT.

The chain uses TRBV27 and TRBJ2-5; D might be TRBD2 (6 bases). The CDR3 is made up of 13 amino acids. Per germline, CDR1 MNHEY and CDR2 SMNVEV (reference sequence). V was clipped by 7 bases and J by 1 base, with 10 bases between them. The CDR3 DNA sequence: TGTGCCAGCACTTCGACTAGCCAAGAGACCCAGTACTTC. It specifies CASTSTSQETQYF.

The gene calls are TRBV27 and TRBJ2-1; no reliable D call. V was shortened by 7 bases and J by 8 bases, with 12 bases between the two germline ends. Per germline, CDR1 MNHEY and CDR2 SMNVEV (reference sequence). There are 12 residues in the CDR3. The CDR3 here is CASTGFGYEQFF. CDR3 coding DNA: TGTGCCAGCACCGGTTTTGGCTATGAGCAGTTCTTC.

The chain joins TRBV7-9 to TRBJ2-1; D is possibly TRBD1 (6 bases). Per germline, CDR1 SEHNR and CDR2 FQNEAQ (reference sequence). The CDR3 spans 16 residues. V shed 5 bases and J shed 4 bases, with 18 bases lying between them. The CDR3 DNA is TGTGCCAGCAGCCCTCCCACAGGGAGATTGTACAATGAGCAGTTCTTC. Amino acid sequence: CASSPPTGRLYNEQFF.

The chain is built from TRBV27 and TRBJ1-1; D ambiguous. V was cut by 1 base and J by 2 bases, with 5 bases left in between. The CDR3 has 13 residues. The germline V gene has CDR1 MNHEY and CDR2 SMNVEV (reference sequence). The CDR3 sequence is CASSLFRNTEAFF. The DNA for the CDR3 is TGTGCCAGCAGTTTATTCAGAAACACTGAAGCTTTCTTT.

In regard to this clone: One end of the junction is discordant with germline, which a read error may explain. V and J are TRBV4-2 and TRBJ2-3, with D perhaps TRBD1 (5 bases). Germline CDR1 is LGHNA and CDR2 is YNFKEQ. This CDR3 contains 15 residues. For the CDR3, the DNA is TGTGCCAGCAGACAAGGGGCTAGTTTGCCAGATACGCAGTATTTT. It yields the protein CASRQGASLPDTQYF.

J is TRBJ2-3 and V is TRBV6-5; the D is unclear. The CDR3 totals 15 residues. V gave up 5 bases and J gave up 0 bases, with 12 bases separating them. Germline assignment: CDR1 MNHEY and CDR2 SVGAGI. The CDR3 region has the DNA TGTGCCAGCAGTGTTAATAGCCCTAGCACAGATACGCAGTATTTT. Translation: CASSVNSPSTDTQYF.

Here the CDR3 reads CASSLEAEIFSNQPQHF. DNA of the CDR3: TGTGCCAGCAGCTTAGAGGCAGAGATATTTAGCAATCAGCCCCAGCATTTT. The gene calls are TRBV7-8 and TRBJ1-5; D gene ambiguous. Germline V gene data show CDR1 as SGHVS and CDR2 as FQNEAQ. The CDR3 extends over 17 amino acids. V was cut by 1 base and J by 0 bases, with 13 bases left in between. Together with reference TRBV7-8 and TRBJ1-5, the CDR3 gives the full variable domain: GAGVSQSPRYKVAKRGQDVALRCDPISGHVSLFWYQQALGQGPEFLTYFQNEAQLDKSGLPSDRFFAERPEGSVSTLKIQRTQQEDSAVYLCASSLEAEIFSNQPQHFGDGTRLSIL.

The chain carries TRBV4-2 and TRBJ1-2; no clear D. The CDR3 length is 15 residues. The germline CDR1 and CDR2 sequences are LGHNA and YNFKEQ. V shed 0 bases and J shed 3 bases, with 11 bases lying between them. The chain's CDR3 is CASSQDQRPDYGYTF. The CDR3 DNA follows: TGTGCCAGCAGCCAAGACCAGCGGCCTGACTATGGCTACACCTTC.

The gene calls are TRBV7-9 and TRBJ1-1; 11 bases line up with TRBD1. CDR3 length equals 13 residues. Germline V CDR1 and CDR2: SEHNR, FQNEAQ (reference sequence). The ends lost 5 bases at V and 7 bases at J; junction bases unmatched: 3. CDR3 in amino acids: CASSTGTGGEAFF. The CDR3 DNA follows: TGTGCCAGCAGCACCGGGACAGGGGGTGAAGCTTTCTTT.